A selection of T cell receptor beta chains follows, all from one sample in a study of shared T cell receptors in the human thymus. Sequencing was performed with immunoSEQ multiplex PCR; in TCRdb, only in-frame clones are kept and a portion is missing. Of about 660,000 clones in the sample, around nine tenths were seen once. Another study also made use of these data, one on human thymus T cells.

The sequencing sample was made of thymocytes. Receptor source: a boy younger than two with a congenital heart defect. Each CDR3 is given with its conserved first and last residue.

V gene	J gene	CDR3 protein
TRBV4-2	TRBJ1-2	CASSQKGGPGQGYGYTF
TRBV11-2	TRBJ2-7	CASSPTKTATYEQYF
TRBV19	TRBJ2-4	CASSIPQARMENIQYF
TRBV6-4	TRBJ2-3	CASAVAPDSTDTQYF
TRBV19	TRBJ1-4	CASRTGDEKLFF
TRBV7-9	TRBJ2-1	CASSSPGSGSYNEQFF
TRBV28	TRBJ2-5	CASSYDVGVWRTSGNAETQYF
TRBV5-1	TRBJ1-2	CASSLGAGDRGVHGYTF
TRBV4-3	TRBJ2-7	CASSQDVRLAGVYEQYF
TRBV4-3	TRBJ2-4	CASSHDKGSAKNIQYF
TRBV7-3	TRBJ2-3	CASSPPGLAEAVRYTQYF
TRBV7-9	TRBJ1-1	CASTPRDSYTEAFF
TRBV6-4	TRBJ2-4	CASSLTENIQYF
TRBV5-6	TRBJ2-3	CASTQVREGPGTQYF
TRBV7-8	TRBJ2-7	CASKNTGKTEQYF
TRBV6-6	TRBJ2-4	CASSYSALAKNIQYF
TRBV10-2	TRBJ1-2	CASRHRQDTNYGYTF
TRBV28	TRBJ2-3	CASSPYSLDTDTQYF
TRBV6-5	TRBJ1-2	CASSYSGDRDYGYTF
TRBV19	TRBJ1-2	CASSIRYGYTF
TRBV29-1	TRBJ2-7	CSVVSRGEQYF
TRBV25-1	TRBJ2-3	CASSPPLRESTDTQYF
TRBV4-2	TRBJ2-7	CASSQGGTSGPSSYEQYF
TRBV27	TRBJ2-1	CASQYNEQFF
TRBV30	TRBJ2-1	CAWSWLNEQFF
TRBV29-1	TRBJ2-7	CSVEPMLAGRAYEQYF
TRBV19	TRBJ2-5	CATSGRGGGETQYF
TRBV19	TRBJ2-7	CASSIRSSGGREQYF
TRBV6-5	TRBJ2-7	CASSRLAGGYEQYF
TRBV18	TRBJ2-1	CASSLSGRADNEQFF
TRBV15	TRBJ1-1	CATSRDNLTGVVTEAFF
TRBV5-1	TRBJ2-3	CASSSGISGRNTDTQYF
TRBV6-5	TRBJ1-4	CASSWRRGENEKLFF